This TCR beta chain was identified during a study of breast tumors, draining lymph nodes, adjacent tissues. General observations from the study: Most tumor T cells seemingly derive from lymph node, then expand in tumor. Tumor repertoires ranked between lymph nodes and nontumor tissue in diversity, with V and J gene preferences.

One entry per CDR3 protein, called by TCRdb with MiXCR from the multiplex PCR reads. The table lists approximately 250,000 distinct CDR3 sequences, under 35% of them singletons. The lymph nodes were axillary draining lymph nodes from breast cancer patients. Comment on this clonotype: Its antigen is as yet unknown.

The sequencing sample was made of axillary lymph node tissue. The sequence was obtained from a female donor with breast cancer. Some clones in this sample may be carry-over from other donors' samples.

CDR3 DNA: TGCAGTGCTAGAGATCTGAGCGGGAGAGCAAATACCGGGGAGCTGTTTTTT. It codes for CSARDLSGRANTGELFF. The V and J genes are TRBV20-1 and TRBJ2-2; 8 bases are shared with TRBD2. V was clipped by 0 bases and J by 5 bases; unmatched bases: 11. Germline CDR1 DFQATT, CDR2 SNEGSKA (reference sequence). The CDR3 length is 17 residues.